The clone carrying this T cell receptor beta chain came up once. This record comes from a study of blood T cell repertoires in COVID-19. About the study: Researchers got acute and convalescent COVID-19 samples from the United States, Italy and Spain. From T cells, B-cell-depleted T cells, or PBMCs came the material, which was cDNA or gDNA.

Germline CDR1 reads SGHRS; CDR2 reads YFSETQ. V lost 7 bases and J lost 3; bases outside the gene matches: 20. The CDR3 has 18 residues. Authors' analysis steps: Amplified reference gene primers provided the basis for estimating nucleated cell counts. Using immunoSEQ multiplex PCR, the repertoire was profiled, and TCRdb retains in-frame clones only, with some absent. V and J calls and clone size are copied from that table; D and trimming were computed from the DNA. Of around 320,000 clones listed, about nine tenths are singletons. This TCR derives from a woman aged 25 to 39 who had recovered from COVID-19. Sequencing was carried out using peripheral blood. The chain carries TRBV5-1 and TRBJ2-7; TRBD2 agrees at 9 bases. The CDR3 protein is CASRPAGGKGGRGYEQYF. The CDR3 nucleotides are TGCGCCAGCCGGCCAGCGGGGGGCAAAGGGGGACGTGGCTACGAGCAGTACTTC.